This T cell receptor beta chain originates from a study of molecular identifiers for immune sequencing clone quantification. Findings and limits, study-wide: Whereas naive cells kept under 1% of molecules in clones above 20 RNA copies, such clones held over 97% in effectors.

A remark on this clonotype: Its specificity is not known.

MiXCR, applied by TCRdb to the PCR reads, yields one record per CDR3 protein. The sample lists about half a million distinct CDR3 sequences; 20% to 25% were seen once. Trimming removed 8 bases from V and 4 bases from J, with 12 bases in between. The CDR3 loop spans 13 amino acids. CDR1 is KGHDR, CDR2 SFDVKD, per germline. Using a CD8+CD4-CCR7+CD45RA+ phenotype, naive CD8 T cells were sorted. The chain employs TRBV24-1 and TRBJ2-3; D is perhaps TRBD1 (5 bases). Sequenced sample: naive CD8+ T cells from blood, with Jurkat cell RNA spiked in. Subset of the sample: FACS-sorted CD8+CD4-CCR7+CD45RA+ naive T cells. The origin of this receptor is a human donor in good health. Some libraries in this study had Jurkat cell RNA spiked in. DNA for the CDR3: TGTGCCACCATGGATGGGGCGGCAGATACGCAGTATTTT. Translated: CATMDGAADTQYF.